Listed here are 16 T cell receptor beta chains from one sample, sequenced in a study of PD-1 blockade in classical Hodgkin lymphoma. Noted time point: cycle 4 day 1 (C4D1), after less than 7 weeks of nivolumab. No patient escaped relapse after autologous stem cell transplantation, and brentuximab vedotin exposure varied. The protocol was immunoSEQ multiplex PCR, while the TCRdb copy is restricted to in-frame clones and leaves out a portion. The data contain approximately 21,000 clones, approximately 89% of them singletons. The material sequenced was peripheral blood mononuclear cells (PBMCs), taken before the fourth cycle of nivolumab. The source is a human donor with classical Hodgkin lymphoma.

The chain links TRBV29-1 to TRBJ2-7, with 10 bases matching TRBD1. CDR3 length equals 14 residues. The germline V gene has CDR1 SQVTM and CDR2 ANQGSEA. V shed 6 bases and J 1 base; nucleotides not matched to a gene: 6. CDR3 protein: CSVAGTGASYEQYF. The CDR3 DNA sequence: TGCAGCGTAGCCGGGACAGGGGCATCCTACGAGCAGTACTTC.

The rearrangement joins TRBV5-4 to TRBJ2-5, with D unclear. The DNA end is a closer match to TRBJ2-7, so the J assignment may be wrong. The length of the CDR3 is 12 residues. Looked up from germline, CDR1 is SGHNT and CDR2 is YYREEE (reference sequence). CDR3 sequence (DNA): TGTGCCAGCAGCTTGGCGCCCTACGAGCAGTACTTC. It codes for CASSLAPYEQYF.

The chain has TRBV4-2 and TRBJ1-2, with TRBD1 matching 7 bases. The CDR3 is 13 residues long. CDR1 and CDR2 from the germline V gene are LGHNA and YNFKEQ. V gave up 2 bases and J gave up 6 bases; unmatched junction bases: 3. CDR3: CASSQRQGDGYTF. The CDR3 nucleotides read TGTGCCAGCAGCCAAAGACAGGGAGATGGCTACACCTTC.

The rearrangement uses TRBV4-2 and TRBJ2-3, with TRBD2 as a possible D gene (5 bases). V was trimmed by 0 bases and J by 3 bases, leaving 28 bases between them. This CDR3 is built from 21 residues. Germline values: CDR1 LGHNA, CDR2 YNFKEQ. CDR3 region: CASSQDRYPSLDSIRTDTQYF. The CDR3 coding sequence is TGTGCCAGCAGCCAAGATCGCTACCCGTCTTTGGACTCAATCCGGACAGATACGCAGTATTTT.

The V gene is TRBV11-2, the J gene TRBJ2-3, with TRBD2 identical over 11 bases. The germline CDR1 and CDR2 sequences are SGHAT and FQNNGV. V shed 7 bases and J 0 bases; nucleotides not matched to a gene: 6. The length of the CDR3 is 16 residues. CDR3 in amino acids: CASTRGLAGSTDTQYF. The CDR3 region has the DNA TGTGCCAGCACCCGCGGACTAGCGGGTAGCACAGATACGCAGTATTTT. The whole variable domain, filled in from reference TRBV11-2 and TRBJ2-3, reads EAGVAQSPRYKIIEKRQSVAFWCNPISGHATLYWYQQILGQGPKLLIQFQNNGVVDDSQLPKDRFSAERLKGVDSTLKIQPAKLEDSAVYLCASTRGLAGSTDTQYFGPGTRLTVL.

The V call is TRBV5-6, the J call TRBJ1-4, with D possibly TRBD1 on 6 matching bases. The length of the CDR3 is 14 residues. The germline V gene has CDR1 SGHDT and CDR2 YYEEEE. Trimming removed 5 bases at V and 4 bases at J, with 12 bases between. The CDR3 loop reads CASRFGQSNEKLFF. CDR3 sequence (DNA): TGTGCCAGCAGATTCGGACAGAGTAATGAAAAACTGTTTTTT.

Here the CDR3 DNA reads TGCGCCAGCAGCAACAGGAGTGAAGCTTTCTTT. Protein product: CASSNRSEAFF. This chain connects TRBV10-1 to TRBJ1-1; TRBD1 might be the D (5 bases). This CDR3 has 11 residues. Germline values: CDR1 WNHNN, CDR2 SYGVQD (reference sequence). Trimming took off 6 bases at V and 7 bases at J, with 9 bases between the two ends.

The gene calls are TRBV30 and TRBJ1-5; possible D gene TRBD1, 6 bases. With 3 bases removed from V and 5 bases from J, the gap between germline ends came to 17 bases. Germline loops: CDR1 GTSNPN, CDR2 SVGIG (reference sequence). The CDR3 is 15 amino acids. CDR3 nucleotides: TGTGCCTGGAGCGTCTTGGGCAGGGGTGATCAGCCCCAGCATTTT. Residues: CAWSVLGRGDQPQHF.

This clone was picked up a small number of times. V and J are TRBV6-5 and TRBJ2-3; D remains ambiguous. The CDR3 has 12 residues. V lost 4 bases, J lost 15 bases, and 17 bases lay in between. Germline lookup yields CDR1 MNHEY and CDR2 SVGAGI. CDR3 sequence reads: CASSSITEFLYF. The CDR3 DNA is TGTGCCAGCAGTTCAATCACAGAGTTCTTATATTTT.

The chain recombines TRBV12-2 with TRBJ2-4; the table's D call TRBD1 went unverified against the DNA. TRBV12-2 is described as a pseudogene. The CDR3 has 16 amino acids. The CDR3 DNA follows: TGTGCAAGTCACGGGACAGGGGCTGAGGCCAAAAACATTCAGTACTTC. It encodes CASHGTGAEAKNIQYF.

This clone has just one count. The J gene is TRBJ2-4, the V gene TRBV4-3; perhaps TRBD1 as D (6 bases). The CDR3 length is 15 residues. V shed 4 bases and J shed 5 bases, with 15 bases lying between them. Germline V gene data show CDR1 as LGHNA and CDR2 as YSLEER. The CDR3 bases are TGCGCCAGCAGCCCCTCCCACAGGGCCGAAAACATTCAGTACTTC. This encodes CASSPSHRAENIQYF.

This clone was detected only a few times. The rearrangement joins TRBV30 to TRBJ2-7; no firm D call. This CDR3 comprises 12 residues. The germline V and J ends were trimmed by 4 bases and 1 base, with 8 bases remaining between them. Germline values: CDR1 GTSNPN, CDR2 SVGIG (reference sequence). CDR3 residues: CAWTGRSYEQYF. The CDR3 nucleotides are TGTGCCTGGACAGGTCGTTCCTACGAGCAGTACTTC.

The genes are TRBV6-6 and TRBJ2-1; no reliable D call. The CDR3 extends over 14 amino acids. V dropped 6 bases and J dropped 0 bases, with 9 bases sitting between them. CDR1 is MNHNY and CDR2 is SVGAGI in the germline V gene (reference sequence). The CDR3 nucleotides read TGTGCCAGCAGCGTCTCAAGCTCCTACAATGAGCAGTTCTTC. It specifies CASSVSSSYNEQFF.

As DNA, the CDR3 is TGTGCCAGCAGTTTAAGGCCCGCATCAGACTATAATTCACCCCTCCACTTT. Protein product: CASSLRPASDYNSPLHF. This chain joins TRBV27 and TRBJ1-6; D call uncertain. Germline loops: CDR1 MNHEY, CDR2 SMNVEV (reference sequence). V was trimmed by 2 bases and J by 3 bases, leaving 14 bases between them. This CDR3 has 17 residues.

V usage is TRBV19 and J usage is TRBJ1-1; unclear D gene. The germline gives CDR1 LNHDA, CDR2 SQIVND (reference sequence). This CDR3 is 11 amino acids long. V lost 7 bases and J 6 bases, leaving 9 bases between the germline ends. This CDR3 reads CASKGRSEAFF. CDR3 in DNA: TGTGCCAGTAAGGGAAGGTCTGAAGCTTTCTTT.

The DNA for the CDR3 is TGTGCCAGCAGCTTAAGCAGGGCGCACACTGAAGCTTTCTTT. This encodes CASSLSRAHTEAFF. V is TRBV13 and J is TRBJ1-1, with D perhaps matching TRBD1 (5 bases). The CDR3 totals 14 residues. V gave up 2 bases and J gave up 3 bases, with 10 bases separating them. From germline, CDR1 is PRHDT and CDR2 FYEKMQ (reference sequence).